A selection of T cell receptor beta chains follows, all from one sample in a study. Each CDR3 protein gets one entry after TCRdb re-called the RT-PCR reads with MiXCR. The sample includes almost 700,000 distinct CDR3 sequences, approximately 14% of them seen just once. The specimen sequenced was memory CD4+ T cells from blood. The source is a female donor in good health, serving as a healthy control. CDR3s leave out the opening cysteine and the closing phenylalanine or tryptophan. Fields, in order: D gene, J gene, V gene, CDR3 protein. D genes are given only for firm matches.

d_gene: TRBD2
j_gene: TRBJ2-1
v_gene: TRBV7-3
CDR3aa: ASSVTSGRPDEQF

d_gene: .
j_gene: TRBJ2-3
v_gene: TRBV20-1
CDR3aa: SIKKTTGLDTQY

d_gene: TRBD1
j_gene: TRBJ2-7
v_gene: TRBV5-1
CDR3aa: ASSLRGGDYEQY

d_gene: TRBD2
j_gene: TRBJ2-1
v_gene: TRBV30
CDR3aa: AWSVIASGRGEQF

d_gene: .
j_gene: TRBJ1-5
v_gene: TRBV20-1
CDR3aa: SARETKGSNQPQH

d_gene: .
j_gene: TRBJ1-4
v_gene: TRBV5-1
CDR3aa: ASSSGSTEKLF

d_gene: .
j_gene: TRBJ1-2
v_gene: TRBV4-1
CDR3aa: ASSQDPVNYGYT

d_gene: .
j_gene: TRBJ1-2
v_gene: TRBV7-2
CDR3aa: ASSDSDRWWGYT

d_gene: TRBD2
j_gene: TRBJ2-3
v_gene: TRBV5-1
CDR3aa: ASSPGLAGGFSSTDTQY

d_gene: .
j_gene: TRBJ1-6
v_gene: TRBV12-3/TRBV12-4
CDR3aa: ASTSLQANLALH

d_gene: .
j_gene: TRBJ2-1
v_gene: TRBV11-2
CDR3aa: ASIPGGGSYNEQF

d_gene: .
j_gene: TRBJ2-5
v_gene: TRBV5-5
CDR3aa: ASSRDPGGQY

d_gene: TRBD1
j_gene: TRBJ1-2
v_gene: TRBV24-1
CDR3aa: ATSDETGVGGYT

d_gene: TRBD1
j_gene: TRBJ2-2
v_gene: TRBV6-5
CDR3aa: ATLTGAGGELF

d_gene: TRBD1
j_gene: TRBJ2-7
v_gene: TRBV5-1
CDR3aa: ASSLGTANYEQY

d_gene: .
j_gene: TRBJ2-5
v_gene: TRBV7-2
CDR3aa: ASSLEQAGQY

d_gene: TRBD1
j_gene: TRBJ1-5
v_gene: TRBV20-1
CDR3aa: SAPVGTGGNQPQH

d_gene: .
j_gene: TRBJ2-7
v_gene: TRBV7-6
CDR3aa: ASSLAHGAQGNEQY

d_gene: .
j_gene: TRBJ2-7
v_gene: TRBV12-3/TRBV12-4
CDR3aa: ASGSLYEQY

d_gene: .
j_gene: TRBJ2-2
v_gene: TRBV20-1
CDR3aa: SASSGARRGTGELF

d_gene: .
j_gene: TRBJ1-5
v_gene: TRBV7-2
CDR3aa: ASSSGIGDQPQH

d_gene: .
j_gene: TRBJ1-2
v_gene: TRBV28
CDR3aa: ASSSPVSGTDGYT

d_gene: TRBD2
j_gene: TRBJ2-1
v_gene: TRBV5-1
CDR3aa: ASRGLADNEQF

d_gene: TRBD1
j_gene: TRBJ1-4
v_gene: TRBV4-3
CDR3aa: ASSQDKGLQGGEKLF

d_gene: TRBD1
j_gene: TRBJ2-1
v_gene: TRBV7-9
CDR3aa: ASSPSGTGVYNEQF

d_gene: .
j_gene: TRBJ2-2
v_gene: TRBV4-3
CDR3aa: ASSTGFLDTGELF

d_gene: TRBD1
j_gene: TRBJ2-3
v_gene: TRBV6-4
CDR3aa: ASSGDRAADTQY

d_gene: TRBD1
j_gene: TRBJ2-1
v_gene: TRBV6-2/TRBV6-3
CDR3aa: AHGQEGSYNEQF

d_gene: .
j_gene: TRBJ2-7
v_gene: TRBV5-1
CDR3aa: ASSWSQSSYEQY

d_gene: .
j_gene: TRBJ1-1
v_gene: TRBV27
CDR3aa: ASSLDAVSEAF

d_gene: TRBD1
j_gene: TRBJ2-2
v_gene: TRBV7-9
CDR3aa: APGQRNTGELF

d_gene: .
j_gene: TRBJ1-3
v_gene: TRBV6-1
CDR3aa: ASRQASGGFSGNTIY